This TCR beta chain is drawn from a study of immune evolution from preneoplasia to lung adenocarcinoma. V gave up 5 bases and J gave up 0 bases, with 11 bases separating them. There are 15 residues in the CDR3. The germline V gene has CDR1 SGHAT and CDR2 FQNNGV. The data were produced by immunoSEQ multiplex PCR, yet TCRdb's version contains in-frame clones alone and is incomplete. The sample consists of 4,000 to 5,500 clones, 85% of them appearing once. The chain uses TRBV11-2 and TRBJ1-3; D ambiguous. Sequencing was done on a sample of FFPE adjacent normal lung tissue. The clonotype was recovered from an older donor with lung adenocarcinoma. The DNA of the CDR3 is TGTGCCAGCAGCCCTTGGGCCACCTCTGGAAACACCATATATTTT. Protein: CASSPWATSGNTIYF.